What follows is one TCR beta chain and its context. Its target antigen remains unknown. The record has no base qualities; no much larger clone is one base away. This sample is drawn from a study of cytomegalovirus exposure and HLA in healthy donors (dated by TCRdb to 2015 to 2018). Looking at the study overall: An earlier analysis of several hundred of the donors reported more than 250 Gb of sequence data and around 110 million unique TCR beta sequences from 150 million to 200 million T cells. Roughly five DR-DQ haplotypes were treated as single units for association and clustering because of strong linkage in the cohort. The study aimed to test whether signatures of past pathogen exposure could be identified by cataloging public T cell receptors. Across 398 genotyped donors of the cohort, an average of 235,054 unique TCR beta nucleotide sequences per donor were sequenced, and about a sixth of those sequences were non-productive. A separate validation cohort of roughly 120 different subjects was used in addition to the roughly 670-subject first cohort. Of the roughly 400 genotyped donors, 65% to 90% fell in the genetic ancestry cluster associated with self-reported Caucasian donors. Donor age, sex, ethnicity and CMV serostatus were compiled alongside the repertoire data. Typing coverage varied by locus: about 629-640 donors for A, B, C, DRB1 and DQB1; approximately 520 for DQA1; more than 600 for DPA1; approximately 470 for DPB1. To predict cytomegalovirus infection status, the study brought together high-throughput TCR immunosequencing, statistical association of individual TCRs with disease status, and machine learning. An early release that covered roughly 600 HLA-typed donors contained approximately 300 gigabases of sequencing data and tens of millions of unique TCR sequences. The T cell repertoires of some 670 subjects were profiled by immunosequencing and related to cytomegalovirus serostatus. Rather than using new phenotypic data, the later analysis identified candidate immune exposures from TCR beta sequences and from how often those sequences occurred across donors. HLA typing covered class I and class II loci at four-digit resolution. A later analysis re-examined previously published TCR beta repertoires from around 670 donors and added high-resolution HLA genotyping to investigate patterns of TCR occurrence. All discovery cohort repertoires had been generated using a single sequencing platform. An earlier analysis of several hundred of the donors applied high-throughput TCR beta sequencing to assess whether each TCR beta V gene segment acted as functional or pseudogenic. A later genetic analysis took genome-wide SNP genotypes for 398 of the 666 donors and used that subset as a discovery cohort.

The germline V gene gives CDR1 as LGHNA and CDR2 as YSLEER. CDR3 length: 15 amino acids, cysteine to phenylalanine. Just the 45-base CDR3 DNA is kept, in frame starting at base 1. V drops 0 bases and J drops 2 bases, leaving 10 bases in between. The cohort consisted of approximately 690 healthy bone marrow donors. At the time of sampling, every cohort member was nominally healthy, though immune exposures that went unrecorded were likely present. The donor was CMV seropositive and was included in the group of 290 or so seropositive cohort members. A peripheral blood sample was collected from each donor, and TCR beta sequencing was performed on peripheral blood mononuclear cells. Genomic DNA was extracted from the blood cell samples with the Qiagen DNeasy Blood Extraction Kit. Results and caveats for the whole study, not just this receptor: A further reported finding was that TCR beta sequences accurately predicted the HLA-A and HLA-B alleles for most subjects in the first cohort. In a later analysis, several top co-occurrence clusters were reported to appear linked to parvovirus B19, influenza, CMV and Epstein-Barr virus. Some IMGT-functional V segments, including TRBV6-2 and TRBV6-3, could not be told apart with the 87-base-pair reads, so those segments were excluded. Because counts were too low, approximately 15 rarely observed V segments, including chromosome 9 orphons, were excluded from the earlier analysis of a few hundred of the donors. A later analysis found that TCR association rates varied across HLA loci, with DRB1 alleles showing the most associated TCRs and HLA-C alleles the fewest. Immune exposure information for the cohort was limited to CMV serostatus. An association between a missense DCLRE1C variant and V-gene and J-gene trimming of TCR beta chains was found in a later genetic analysis and replicated in an independent cohort. The sequencing pipeline was judged likely to have produced a cluster of highly shared sequence variants as a technical artifact. The classifier was reported to diagnose cytomegalovirus status with high specificity and sensitivity in both the original and validation cohorts. At a false discovery rate of 0.05, a later analysis linked under 20,000 TCR beta sequences to specific HLA alleles. In a later analysis, HLA-associated TCR beta chains showed more clonal expansion and lower generation probabilities than non-associated chains that were equally common. Because some donors lacked HLA typing at each locus, the association tests relied only on the typed subset. A few of the identified cytomegalovirus-associated TCR beta chains were confirmed in vitro to be specific for cytomegalovirus antigens. Strong co-occurrence of HLA alleles, especially DR and DQ, made assigning TCR associations to individual alleles difficult. Linkage disequilibrium might explain the correlated functional status among segregating V segments, but an unknown experimental factor could not be ruled out. In this cohort, only TCR beta chains were sequenced, and detectable features were limited by the absence of alpha or paired-chain data. A later analysis found that most CMV-associated TCR beta chains appeared HLA-restricted, with HLA associations seemingly driven largely by CMV exposure. Presence/absence analyses assumed roughly uniform sequencing depth across donors, an assumption that may not hold. In the study, about 150 TCR beta chains were listed as associated with cytomegalovirus. Most TCR sequences were seen in very few donors, while some public TCRs were found in many individuals. The authors suggested that the approach could potentially be generalized to other disease states and immunological phenotypes. An earlier analysis of around 540 of the donors showed that most TCR beta V segments appeared in productive rearrangements either about 87% or about 30% of the time, which broadly matched IMGT annotations. According to a later genetic analysis, donors in an Asian-associated ancestry cluster had fewer N-insertions in productive TCRs than the approximately 700-donor mean.

Library creation used the immunoSEQ multiplex PCR assay. The multiplex PCR relied on a mix of 60 forward primers for TCR Vbeta segments and 13 reverse primers for TCR Jbeta segments. The CDR3 region of rearranged TCR beta genes was amplified from genomic DNA with a multiplex PCR assay. Amplified TCR beta libraries were sequenced as 87-base-pair reads on the Illumina HiSeq System. The source study handled its data this way. Across the 670 or so repertoires, a later analysis counted roughly 77 million unique TCR beta chains, around 10 million of which were shared by at least two donors. Raw reads were error-corrected and collapsed into unique sequences by a nearest-neighbor algorithm in which closely related sequences were merged to remove PCR and sequencing errors. CDR3 sequences were aligned to IMGT reference sequences to assign V, D and J gene segments. For a sequence to be retained, a match of at least six nucleotides was required to both a V gene segment and a J gene segment. A rearrangement counted as productive if the CDR3 had no stop codons and remained in frame with V and J, and every other rearrangement counted as non-productive. CDR3 was defined according to IMGT convention as the region running from the second conserved V-encoded cysteine to the conserved J-encoded phenylalanine. The earlier analysis of some 580 of the donors excluded any sequence lacking an unambiguous match to a single V gene segment. An earlier analysis of fewer than 650 of the donors classified V segments as functional when productive rearrangements were above 56.7% and as segregating when the standard deviation between donors was above 5%. A statistical classification framework was built for diagnosing cytomegalovirus status from the catalog of TCR beta chain sequences. In a later analysis, V and J genes were assigned by comparing TCR nucleotide sequences against IMGT/GENE-DB human TR gene sequences. The TCRdist pipeline was used in a later analysis to assign CDR3 sequences and most-parsimonious VDJ recombination scenarios. A later analysis defined each TCR beta chain by its CDR3 amino acid sequence plus V-gene family, and excluded reads lacking a unique V-gene family. As a way to deal with suspected cross-contamination and a sequencing artifact, a later analysis dropped approximately 570 nucleotide sequences that were highly shared and had low generation probability. A later analysis calculated a clonal expansion index for each public chain from normalized within-repertoire ranks of inferred template counts. In a later analysis, generation probabilities were computed with a VDJ recombination model fitted to out-of-frame rearrangements, and the resulting probabilities were checked against IGoR. In a later analysis, hypergeometric tests were used to score TCR-TCR, TCR-HLA and TCR-CMV co-occurrence, with a repertoire-size bias correction applied to TCR pairs. In a later analysis, false discovery rates were estimated by permuting HLA or CMV assignments 20 times. In a later analysis, co-occurring TCRs were grouped with DBSCAN, and TCRdist sequence similarity was added when clustering was performed within HLA-allele-positive subsets. Repertoires with fewer than 30,000 or more than 120,000 public chains were left out of co-occurrence clustering, as were five repertoires with anomalous nucleotide sharing. This is the immuneACCESS table as TCRdb keeps it, with only in-frame sequences that have V and J called. A part of the clones is gone; compared with another copy, unresolved V genes explain less than half, and the rest is unexplained. The V and J calls and clone size were taken over from that table, and D and trimming were inferred from the DNA. The sample table lists roughly 120,000 clones, about 79% of them with a count of one. Over 3.5% of the sample goes to the ten largest clones.

This sequence originates from a man aged 25-45 years in good health and CMV-seropositive. The V and J genes are TRBV4-3 and TRBJ1-2, with the D gene uncertain. Sequenced material: PBMCs. This receptor has the CDR3 CASSQDRAGNYGYTF. The DNA reads TGCGCCAGCAGCCAAGATCGGGCGGGCAACTATGGCTACACCTTC.